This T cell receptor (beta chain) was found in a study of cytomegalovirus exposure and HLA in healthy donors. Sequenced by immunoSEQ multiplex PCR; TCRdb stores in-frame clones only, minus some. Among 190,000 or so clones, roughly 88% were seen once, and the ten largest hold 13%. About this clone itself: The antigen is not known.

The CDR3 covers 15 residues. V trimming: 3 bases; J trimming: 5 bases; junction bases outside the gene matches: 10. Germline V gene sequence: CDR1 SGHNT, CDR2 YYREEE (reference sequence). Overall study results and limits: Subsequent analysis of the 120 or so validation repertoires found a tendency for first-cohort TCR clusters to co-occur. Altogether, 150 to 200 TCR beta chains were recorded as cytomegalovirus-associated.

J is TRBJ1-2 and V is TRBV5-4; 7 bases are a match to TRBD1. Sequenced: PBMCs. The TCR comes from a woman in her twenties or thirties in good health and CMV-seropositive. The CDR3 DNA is TGTGCCAGCAGCTCCATGAGACAGGGACCTTATGGCTACACCTTC. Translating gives CASSSMRQGPYGYTF.